This T cell receptor beta chain was recovered during a study of radiotherapy plus CTLA-4 blockade in lung cancer. The V end was cut by 4 bases, the J end by 4 bases, with 13 bases between. This CDR3 region has 14 residues. CDR1 and CDR2 from the germline V gene are SGHAT and FQNNGV. Method: immunoSEQ multiplex PCR; TCRdb's copy keeps in-frame clones and lacks some. The sample contains 55,000 to 70,000 clones, approximately 79% of which appear only once. The chain joins TRBV11-2 to TRBJ1-1; the D gene is possibly TRBD1 (5 bases). The sequences come from peripheral blood, collected from a patient treated with radiotherapy plus ipilimumab. This receptor was obtained from a human donor with non-small cell lung cancer who had a complete response to radiotherapy plus ipilimumab. For the CDR3, the DNA is TGTGCCAGCAGCTCCGACGGAGGGGCCACTGAAGCTTTCTTT. Translated, it gives CASSSDGGATEAFF.